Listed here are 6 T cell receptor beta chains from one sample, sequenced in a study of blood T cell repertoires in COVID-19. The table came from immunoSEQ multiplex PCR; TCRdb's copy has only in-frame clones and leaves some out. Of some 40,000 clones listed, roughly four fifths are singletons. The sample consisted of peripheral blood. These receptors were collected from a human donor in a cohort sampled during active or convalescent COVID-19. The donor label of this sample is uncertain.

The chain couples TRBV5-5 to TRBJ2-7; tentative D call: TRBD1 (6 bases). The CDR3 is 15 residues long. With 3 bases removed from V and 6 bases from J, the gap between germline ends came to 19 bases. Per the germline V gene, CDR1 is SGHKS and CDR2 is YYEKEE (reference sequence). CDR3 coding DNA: TGTGCCAGCAGCTCGACGGGTGGACAGTGGCCCGAGCAGTACTTC. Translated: CASSSTGGQWPEQYF.

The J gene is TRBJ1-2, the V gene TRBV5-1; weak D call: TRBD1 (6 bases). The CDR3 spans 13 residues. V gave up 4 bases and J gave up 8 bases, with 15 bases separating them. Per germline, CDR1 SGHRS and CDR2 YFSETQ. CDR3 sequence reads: CASSAGDVRGYTF. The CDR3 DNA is TGCGCCAGCAGCGCAGGGGATGTGAGGGGCTACACCTTC.

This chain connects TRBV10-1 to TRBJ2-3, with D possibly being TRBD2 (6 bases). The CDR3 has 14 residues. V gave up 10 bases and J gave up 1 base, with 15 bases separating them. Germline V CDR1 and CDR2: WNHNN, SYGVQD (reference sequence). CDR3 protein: CATRDFRCTDTQYF. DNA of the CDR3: TGCGCCACCAGGGACTTTAGGTGCACAGATACGCAGTATTTT.

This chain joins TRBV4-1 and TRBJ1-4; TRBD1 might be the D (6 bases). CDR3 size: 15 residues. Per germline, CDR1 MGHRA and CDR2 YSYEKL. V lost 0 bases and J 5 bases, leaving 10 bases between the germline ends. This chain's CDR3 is CASSQENRENEKLFF. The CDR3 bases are TGCGCCAGCAGCCAAGAAAACAGGGAAAATGAAAAACTGTTTTTT.

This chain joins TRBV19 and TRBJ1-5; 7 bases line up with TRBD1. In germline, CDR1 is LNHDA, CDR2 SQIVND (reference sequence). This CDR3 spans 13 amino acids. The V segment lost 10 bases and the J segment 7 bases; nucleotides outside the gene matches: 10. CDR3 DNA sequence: TGTGCCATCTCGGAGGGGGCTCGACAGCCCCAGCATTTT. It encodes CAISEGARQPQHF.

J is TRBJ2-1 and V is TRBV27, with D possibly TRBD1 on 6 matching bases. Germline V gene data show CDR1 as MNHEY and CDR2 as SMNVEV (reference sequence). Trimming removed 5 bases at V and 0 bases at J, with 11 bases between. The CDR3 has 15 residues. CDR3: CASSPQGGSYNEQFF. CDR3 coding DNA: TGTGCCAGCAGTCCACAAGGGGGCTCCTACAATGAGCAGTTCTTC.